The entry below describes one T cell receptor (beta chain). Assay: immunoSEQ multiplex PCR; the TCRdb copy retains only in-frame clones and omits some. Of about 300,000 clones listed, about 85% were seen once; the top ten hold about 2.3%. This sample is part of a study of blood T cell repertoires in COVID-19. Germline CDR1 reads MNHEY; CDR2 reads SVGAGI. The V and J ends lost 6 bases and 9 bases respectively, with 14 bases between them. CDR3 length equals 12 residues. The V and J genes are TRBV6-5 and TRBJ1-2; D gene unclear. This receptor was obtained from a woman between 45 and 65 years old who had recovered from COVID-19. The sequenced sample consisted of PBMCs or T cells enriched from blood (not recorded which). Written as DNA, the CDR3 is TGTGCCAGCAGCTCCGACAAAAGACGCTACACCTTC. Translated, it gives CASSSDKRRYTF.